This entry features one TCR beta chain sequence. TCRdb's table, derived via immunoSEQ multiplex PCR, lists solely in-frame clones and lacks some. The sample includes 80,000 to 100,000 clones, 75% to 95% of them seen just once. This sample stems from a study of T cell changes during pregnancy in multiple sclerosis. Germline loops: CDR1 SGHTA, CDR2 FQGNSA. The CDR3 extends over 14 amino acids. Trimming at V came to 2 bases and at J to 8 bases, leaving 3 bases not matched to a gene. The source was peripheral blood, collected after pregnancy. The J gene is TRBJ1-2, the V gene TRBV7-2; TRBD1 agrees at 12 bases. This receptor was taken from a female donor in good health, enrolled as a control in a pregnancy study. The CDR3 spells CASSLPGQGAGYTF. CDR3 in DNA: TGTGCCAGCAGCTTACCGGGACAGGGGGCCGGCTACACCTTC.